This T cell receptor beta chain came from a study of T cells in Graves' hyperthyroidism and ophthalmopathy. V was clipped by 4 bases and J by 6 bases; unmatched bases: 8. Germline V CDR1 and CDR2: MGHRA, YSYEKL. The CDR3 is 16 amino acids. Using RNA transcripts as the source, TCR beta CDR3 regions were amplified. When the TCR CDR3 underwent first-round RT-PCR, the HTBI primer set was used. TCRdb re-called the multiplex PCR reads through MiXCR, storing one row per CDR3 protein. The sample records around 500,000 distinct CDR3 sequences, 22% being singletons. General study points: The model predicted ophthalmopathy a median roughly six months before onset. Through a model of 13 V-J features, ophthalmopathy was separated from stable hyperthyroidism.

The sample holds a few counts of this clonotype. Its matching antigen is unknown. The V call is TRBV4-1, the J call TRBJ2-1, with TRBD2 matching over 11 bases. Sequencing was performed on blood. This sequence was found in a woman aged 70-85 years with Graves' ophthalmopathy. The CDR3 is CASSPLAGGPLNEQFF. In DNA, the CDR3 is TGCGCCAGCAGCCCCTTAGCGGGAGGGCCTCTCAATGAGCAGTTCTTC.